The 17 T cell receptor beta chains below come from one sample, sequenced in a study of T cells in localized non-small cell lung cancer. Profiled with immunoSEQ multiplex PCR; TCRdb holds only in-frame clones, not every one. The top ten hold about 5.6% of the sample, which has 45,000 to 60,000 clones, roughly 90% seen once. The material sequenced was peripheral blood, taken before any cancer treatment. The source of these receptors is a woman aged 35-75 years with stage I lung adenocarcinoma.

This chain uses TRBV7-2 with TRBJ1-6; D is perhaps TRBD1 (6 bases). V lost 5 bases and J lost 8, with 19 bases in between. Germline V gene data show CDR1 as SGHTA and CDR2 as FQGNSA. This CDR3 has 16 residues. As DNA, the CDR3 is TGTGCCAGCAGCGATCCGGTTAGGCAGGGGTATTCACCCCTCCACTTT. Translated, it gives CASSDPVRQGYSPLHF.

CDR3 loop: CASSPQASGLRVYEQYF. CDR3 coding DNA: TGTGCCAGCAGCCCTCAGGCCAGTGGCCTTCGGGTCTACGAGCAGTACTTC. The genes are TRBV7-9 and TRBJ2-7, with D unclear. The germline V gene has CDR1 SEHNR and CDR2 FQNEAQ (reference sequence). Trimming removed 5 bases at V and 3 bases at J, with 23 bases between. The CDR3 contains 17 residues.

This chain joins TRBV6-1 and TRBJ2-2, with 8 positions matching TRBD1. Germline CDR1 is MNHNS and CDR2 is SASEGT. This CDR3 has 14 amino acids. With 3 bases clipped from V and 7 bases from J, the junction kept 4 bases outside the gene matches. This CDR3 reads CASSEVRGRGELFF. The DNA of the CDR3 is TGTGCCAGCAGTGAGGTCAGGGGGCGCGGGGAGCTGTTTTTT.

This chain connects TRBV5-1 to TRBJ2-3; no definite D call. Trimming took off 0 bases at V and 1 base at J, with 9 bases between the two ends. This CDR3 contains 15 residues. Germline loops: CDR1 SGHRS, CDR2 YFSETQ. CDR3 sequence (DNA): TGCGCCAGCAGCTTGGAGGGTCCTCGCACAGATACGCAGTATTTT. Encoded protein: CASSLEGPRTDTQYF.

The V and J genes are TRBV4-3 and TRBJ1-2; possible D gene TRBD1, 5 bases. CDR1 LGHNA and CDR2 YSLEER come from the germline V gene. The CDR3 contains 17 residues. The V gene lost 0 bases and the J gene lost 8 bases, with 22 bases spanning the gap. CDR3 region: CASSQDEGLGRAGGYTF. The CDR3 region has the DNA TGCGCCAGCAGCCAAGATGAAGGGCTGGGCAGGGCGGGCGGCTACACCTTC.

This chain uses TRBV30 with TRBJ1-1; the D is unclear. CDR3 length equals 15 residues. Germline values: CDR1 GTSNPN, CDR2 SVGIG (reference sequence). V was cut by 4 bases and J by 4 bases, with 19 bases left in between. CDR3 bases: TGTGCCTGGAAACGCCCCGGTGGGGTCGGCACTGAAGCTTTCTTT. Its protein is CAWKRPGGVGTEAFF.

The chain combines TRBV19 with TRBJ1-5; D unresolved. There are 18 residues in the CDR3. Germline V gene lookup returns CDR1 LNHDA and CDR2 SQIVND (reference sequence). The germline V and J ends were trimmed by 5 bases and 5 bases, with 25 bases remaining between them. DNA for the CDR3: TGTGCCAGTAGTGACCGCGAAAAACGGATGGTCCTCTATCAGCCCCAGCATTTT. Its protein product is CASSDREKRMVLYQPQHF.

The CDR3 DNA follows: TGTGCCTGGAGGGCCTCGCGGGAGCAGTACTTC. Translating gives CAWRASREQYF. This chain uses TRBV30 with TRBJ2-7; no clear D gene. Trimming cost V 3 bases and J 7 bases, with 10 bases left between them. The CDR3 runs 11 residues. Germline loops: CDR1 GTSNPN, CDR2 SVGIG (reference sequence).

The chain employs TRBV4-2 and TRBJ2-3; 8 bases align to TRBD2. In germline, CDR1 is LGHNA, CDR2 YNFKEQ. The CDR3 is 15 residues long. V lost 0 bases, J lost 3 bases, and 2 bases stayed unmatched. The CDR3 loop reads CASSQEAGGTDTQYF. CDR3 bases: TGTGCCAGCAGCCAAGAGGCGGGGGGAACAGATACGCAGTATTTT.

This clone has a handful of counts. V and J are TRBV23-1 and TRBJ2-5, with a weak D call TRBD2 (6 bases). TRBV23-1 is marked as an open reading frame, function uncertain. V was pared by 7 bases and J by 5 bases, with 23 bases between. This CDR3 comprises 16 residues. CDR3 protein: CASTLPEAASEETQYF. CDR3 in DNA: TGCGCCAGCACTCTACCAGAGGCGGCTAGCGAGGAGACCCAGTACTTC.

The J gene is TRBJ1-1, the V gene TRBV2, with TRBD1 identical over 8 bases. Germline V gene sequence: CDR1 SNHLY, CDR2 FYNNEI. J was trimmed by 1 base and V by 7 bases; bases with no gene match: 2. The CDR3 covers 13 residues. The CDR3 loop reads CASIGTGNTEAFF. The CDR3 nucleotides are TGTGCCAGCATCGGGACAGGGAACACTGAAGCTTTCTTT.

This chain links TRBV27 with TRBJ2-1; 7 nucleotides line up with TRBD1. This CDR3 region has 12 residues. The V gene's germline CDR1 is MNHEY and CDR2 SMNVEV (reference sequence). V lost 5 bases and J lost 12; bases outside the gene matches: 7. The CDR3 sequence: CASSLNNRGQFF. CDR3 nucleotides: TGTGCCAGCAGTCTGAACAACAGGGGGCAGTTCTTC.

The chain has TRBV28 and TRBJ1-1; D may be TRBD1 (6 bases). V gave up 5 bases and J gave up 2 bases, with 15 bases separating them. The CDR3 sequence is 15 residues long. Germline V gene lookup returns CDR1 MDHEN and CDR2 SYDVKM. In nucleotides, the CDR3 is TGTGCCAGCAGTCTCCTCAAGGGGACAAACACTGAAGCTTTCTTT. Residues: CASSLLKGTNTEAFF.

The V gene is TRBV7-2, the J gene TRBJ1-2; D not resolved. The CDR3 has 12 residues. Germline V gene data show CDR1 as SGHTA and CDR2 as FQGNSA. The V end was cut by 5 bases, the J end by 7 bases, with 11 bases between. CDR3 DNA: TGTGCCAGCAGCCAGCAGGAAAGTGGCTACACCTTC. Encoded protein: CASSQQESGYTF.

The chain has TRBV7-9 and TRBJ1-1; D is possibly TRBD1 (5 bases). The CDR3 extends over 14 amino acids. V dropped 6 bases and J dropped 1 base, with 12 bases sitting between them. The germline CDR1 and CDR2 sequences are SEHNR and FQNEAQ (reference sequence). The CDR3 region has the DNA TGTGCCAGCAGTTTGGAGGGGTGGAACACTGAAGCTTTCTTT. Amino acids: CASSLEGWNTEAFF.

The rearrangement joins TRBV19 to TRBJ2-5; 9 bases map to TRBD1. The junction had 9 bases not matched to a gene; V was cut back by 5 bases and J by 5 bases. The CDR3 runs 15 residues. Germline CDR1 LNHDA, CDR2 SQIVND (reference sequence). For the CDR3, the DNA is TGTGCCAGTAGTGTCTCTGGGACAGGGTTGGAGACCCAGTACTTC. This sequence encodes CASSVSGTGLETQYF.

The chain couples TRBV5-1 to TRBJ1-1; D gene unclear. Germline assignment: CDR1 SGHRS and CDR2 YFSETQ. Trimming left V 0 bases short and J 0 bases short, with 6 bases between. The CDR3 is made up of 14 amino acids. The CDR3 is CASSLEGMNTEAFF. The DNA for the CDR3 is TGCGCCAGCAGCTTGGAAGGGATGAACACTGAAGCTTTCTTT. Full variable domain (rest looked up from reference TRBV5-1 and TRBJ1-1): KAGVTQTPRYLIKTRGQQVTLSCSPISGHRSVSWYQQTPGQGLQFLFEYFSETQRNKGNFPGRFSGRQFSNSRSEMNVSTLELGDSALYLCASSLEGMNTEAFFGQGTRLTVV.